This T cell receptor beta chain was captured in a study of T cells in Graves' hyperthyroidism and ophthalmopathy. Among ophthalmopathy patients, the Clinical Activity Score reached at least 3, the NOSPECS grade reached at least 4, and duration remained under 3 months. The PBMCs were taken from approximately 9.7 ml of fresh peripheral blood. Using RNA transcripts as the source, TCR beta CDR3 regions were amplified. RT-PCR in the first round (using the HTBI primer set) targeted the TCR CDR3. TCRdb recomputed calls from the multiplex PCR reads with MiXCR, one row per CDR3 protein. The sample shows hundreds of thousands of distinct CDR3 sequences, under 15% of them seen only once. This clonotype was recorded at least ten times. CDR1 SEHNR and CDR2 FQNEAQ come from the germline V gene (reference sequence). Trimming removed 2 bases from V and 3 bases from J, with 7 bases in between. This CDR3 contains 13 residues.

The receptor was derived from a man between 18 and 35 years old with Graves' ophthalmopathy. The gene calls are TRBV7-9 and TRBJ1-2, with D uncertain. Sequencing was performed on blood. CDR3 residues: CASSLSGHYGYTF. CDR3 in DNA: TGTGCCAGCAGCTTATCTGGGCACTATGGCTACACCTTC.